These T cell receptor beta chains were read from a single sample in a study of response to subunit inactivated influenza vaccine. TCRdb reanalysed the RT-PCR reads using MiXCR and keeps one entry per CDR3 protein. The sample shows 500,000 or so distinct CDR3 sequences, 15% to 20% of them seen only once. Specimen: CD4+ T cells sorted from PBMCs, collected roughly 24 months after vaccination. Source of these receptors: a man between 50 and 70 years old who received an inactivated influenza vaccine. The CDR3 runs from the conserved cysteine through the conserved F or W. The order of the fields is D gene, J gene, V gene, clone size, CDR3 DNA, CDR3 protein. D genes are given only for firm matches. For some rows the clone size is stated as once, few or many, or as a class when expanded; others skip it.

d_gene: .
j_gene: TRBJ2-7
v_gene: TRBV4-2
abundance: many
CDR3nt: TGTGCCAGCAGCCGGTTTGAGTCTCAGTGGCAGTACTTC
CDR3aa: CASSRFESQWQYF

d_gene: TRBD2
j_gene: TRBJ2-5
v_gene: TRBV20-1
abundance: .
CDR3nt: TGCAGTGCTGGGACTAGAAATGAAGAGACCCAGTACTTC
CDR3aa: CSAGTRNEETQYF

d_gene: .
j_gene: TRBJ1-3
v_gene: TRBV9
abundance: few
CDR3nt: TGTGCCAGCAGCCCACGGGAGCTGAACTCTGGAAACACCATATATTTT
CDR3aa: CASSPRELNSGNTIYF

d_gene: TRBD2
j_gene: TRBJ2-1
v_gene: TRBV7-8
abundance: few
CDR3nt: TGTGCCAGCAGCGAGCGGACTAGCGGGGTTTACAATGAGCAGTTCTTC
CDR3aa: CASSERTSGVYNEQFF

d_gene: TRBD1
j_gene: TRBJ1-5
v_gene: TRBV6-2/TRBV6-3
abundance: few
CDR3nt: TGTGCCAGCAGTTCCCGGGACAGGGGGCCTAAGCCCCAGCATTTT
CDR3aa: CASSSRDRGPKPQHF

d_gene: TRBD2
j_gene: TRBJ2-1
v_gene: TRBV10-2
abundance: .
CDR3nt: TGCGCCAGCAGACCAGCGGGGGGGCGGAATGAGCAGTTCTTC
CDR3aa: CASRPAGGRNEQFF

d_gene: .
j_gene: TRBJ2-1
v_gene: TRBV7-9
abundance: .
CDR3nt: TGTGCCAGCAGCTTAGGAGACACCTACAATGAGCAGTTCTTC
CDR3aa: CASSLGDTYNEQFF

d_gene: .
j_gene: TRBJ2-7
v_gene: TRBV6-1
abundance: .
CDR3nt: TGTGCCAGCAGTCCATGGGGGACGGTATCCTACGAGCAGTACTTC
CDR3aa: CASSPWGTVSYEQYF

d_gene: .
j_gene: TRBJ2-3
v_gene: TRBV9
abundance: .
CDR3nt: TGTGCCAGCAGCGTAGTAGGCTCTGGGGGCACAGATACGCAGTATTTT
CDR3aa: CASSVVGSGGTDTQYF

d_gene: .
j_gene: TRBJ2-5
v_gene: TRBV18
abundance: few
CDR3nt: TGTGCCAGCTCACGACCCGGAGAGACCCAGTACTTC
CDR3aa: CASSRPGETQYF

d_gene: .
j_gene: TRBJ2-3
v_gene: TRBV9
abundance: .
CDR3nt: TGTGCCAGACCCCTAGGAAAAAGCACAGATACGCAGTATTTT
CDR3aa: CARPLGKSTDTQYF

d_gene: TRBD2
j_gene: TRBJ2-5
v_gene: TRBV14
abundance: .
CDR3nt: TGTGCCAGCAGCCAAGGTTTATCTAGCGGAATCCAAGAGACCCAGTACTTC
CDR3aa: CASSQGLSSGIQETQYF

d_gene: .
j_gene: TRBJ2-2
v_gene: TRBV11-2
abundance: .
CDR3nt: TGTGCCAGCAGCTTGCACAGGGCCGGGGCCGGGGAGCTGTTTTTT
CDR3aa: CASSLHRAGAGELFF

d_gene: .
j_gene: TRBJ2-1
v_gene: TRBV21-1
abundance: .
CDR3nt: TGTGCCAGCAGCAAAGCGGAAATCCAGAGCTCCTACAATGAGCAGTTCTTC
CDR3aa: CASSKAEIQSSYNEQFF